This T cell receptor (beta chain) originates from a study of identical twins. Notes on the study in general: Twin-shared out-of-frame alpha sequences were enriched for low generation probability.

One entry per CDR3 protein results from TCRdb running MiXCR on the 5' RACE reads. The sample records 250,000 to 300,000 distinct CDR3 sequences, more than 8% being singletons. V lost 7 bases and J 1 base, leaving 15 bases between the germline ends. Germline assignment: CDR1 LGHDT and CDR2 YNNKEL (reference sequence). The CDR3 extends over 15 amino acids. About this clonotype: Its antigen remains unknown.

The data were also submitted as part of a second study, on yellow fever vaccine responses in identical twins.

This sequence was found in a woman under 30 in good health. The V gene is TRBV3-1, the J gene TRBJ2-3; tentatively, D is TRBD1 or TRBD2 (6 bases each). The sequenced sample consisted of CD8+ T cells sorted from blood. The CDR3 region is CASTSTGARTDTQYF. Written as DNA, the CDR3 is TGTGCCAGCACCTCGACGGGGGCCCGCACAGATACGCAGTATTTT.